This TCR beta chain appears in the sequencing data of a study of T-cell memory formation after mild COVID-19. This clonotype was seen more than once but under ten times. TCRdb reprocessed the 5' RACE reads via MiXCR and lists one record per CDR3 protein. The repertoire includes about 430,000 distinct CDR3 sequences, 20% to 25% of them detected once, and 8.8% sits in the top ten. This CDR3 is 11 amino acids long. Germline CDR1 is MNHNS and CDR2 is SASEGT. The junction had 2 bases not matched to a gene; V was cut back by 8 bases and J by 5 bases. Sequenced: PBMCs or a T cell subset sorted from them (not recorded which). V gene TRBV6-1 combines with J gene TRBJ1-2, with 7 bases lining up with TRBD1. The source is an adult woman who had mild COVID-19 (a few samples of this study predate the infection). Cell type and time point are not known. The CDR3 sequence is CASGTAYGYTF. The CDR3 DNA reads TGTGCCAGCGGGACAGCATATGGCTACACCTTC.